A single sample is the source of the 22 T cell receptor beta chains below, sequenced in a study of CD8 T cells in ankylosing spondylitis. TCRdb redid the calling of the 5' RACE reads with MiXCR, one entry per CDR3 protein. The data contain fewer than 250,000 distinct CDR3 sequences, 30% to 40% of them singletons. The sample was blood, either unsorted or a sorted T cell fraction (not recorded which). The receptors were gathered from a male donor with ankylosing spondylitis or in good health (not recorded which).

This clonotype has only a few counts. The rearrangement links TRBV6-1 to TRBJ1-2; 9 positions match TRBD1. V lost 6 bases, J lost 3 bases, and 11 bases stayed unmatched. The CDR3 length is 16 residues. The germline V gene encodes CDR1 MNHNS and CDR2 SASEGT. The CDR3 DNA sequence: TGTGCCAGCAGCTCCGGGACAGGGAAAGCACACTATGGCTACACCTTC. Its protein product is CASSSGTGKAHYGYTF.

This clonotype occurred a few times. CDR3 region: CAMQDPGNTEAFF. The CDR3 DNA follows: TGTGCCATGCAGGACCCGGGGAACACTGAAGCTTTCTTT. This chain uses TRBV10-3 with TRBJ1-1; D uncertain. Germline loops: CDR1 ENHRY, CDR2 SYGVKD. CDR3 size: 13 residues. V shed 9 bases and J shed 1 base, with 12 bases lying between them.

V and J are TRBV7-8 and TRBJ2-7; 8 bases fit TRBD2. Germline-derived CDR1 and CDR2 are SGHVS and FQNEAQ. Losses at the gene ends were 6 bases for V and 0 bases for J; bases not matched to a gene: 19. This CDR3 is 19 amino acids long. As DNA, the CDR3 is TGTGCCAGCAGAAGAGTCCGGTATAACGGGAGGGGAAACTCCTACGAGCAGTACTTC. Encoded protein: CASRRVRYNGRGNSYEQYF.

With respect to this clonotype: One end of the junction does not line up with germline, which may come from a read error. The genes are TRBV28 and TRBJ1-1, with 9 bases aligning to TRBD1. Germline CDR1 is MDHEN and CDR2 is SYDVKM. The CDR3 totals 14 residues. The CDR3 nucleotides read TGTGCCAGCAGTTTAGGGACAGGGATCCCTGAAGTTTTCTTT. This encodes CASSLGTGIPEVFF. The complete variable domain, with remaining parts taken from reference TRBV28 and TRBJ1-1, reads DVKVTQSSRYLVKRTGEKVFLECVQDMDHENMFWYRQDPGLGLRLIYFSYDVKMKEKGDIPEGYSVSREKKERFSLILESASTNQTSMYLCASSLGTGIPEVFFGQGTRLTVV.

This clonotype has more than one count but fewer than ten. The J gene is TRBJ2-6, the V gene TRBV12-3 or TRBV12-4; TRBD1 agrees at 7 bases. The junction had 4 bases not matched to a gene; V was cut back by 4 bases and J by 16 bases. The CDR3 has 11 amino acids. As DNA, the CDR3 is TGTGCCAGCAGTTCAAGACAGGGACTGACTTTC. Its protein product is CASSSRQGLTF.

The count of this clonotype is one. The V and J genes are TRBV15 and TRBJ2-1; 12 bases align to TRBD2. From germline, CDR1 is LNHNV and CDR2 YYDKDF (reference sequence). J gave up 7 bases and V 0 bases, and 4 bases lay outside the gene matches. The CDR3 is made up of 16 amino acids. The CDR3 DNA is TGTGCCACCAGCAGAGATCCTAGCGGGGGGGGGAATGAGCAGTTCTTC. Protein sequence: CATSRDPSGGGNEQFF.

This clonotype came up a few times. This chain links TRBV12-3 or TRBV12-4 with TRBJ2-2; D is unclear. V shed 3 bases and J shed 0 bases, with 5 bases lying between them. This CDR3 has 14 amino acids. The CDR3 here is CASSFSTNTGELFF. CDR3 nucleotide sequence: TGTGCCAGCAGTTTCTCAACGAACACCGGGGAGCTGTTTTTT.

The genes are TRBV20-1 and TRBJ2-7; D is uncertain. V gave up 3 bases and J gave up 4 bases, with 7 bases separating them. This CDR3 contains 11 residues. Germline values: CDR1 DFQATT, CDR2 SNEGSKA (reference sequence). The CDR3 here is CSARETYEQYF. In DNA form, the CDR3 reads TGCAGTGCTAGGGAGACTTACGAGCAGTACTTC.

V gene TRBV7-8 combines with J gene TRBJ2-3; 8 nucleotides line up with TRBD2. J was trimmed by 0 bases and V by 3 bases; bases with no gene match: 5. This CDR3 region has 16 residues. CDR1 and CDR2 from the germline V gene are SGHVS and FQNEAQ. This CDR3 is CASSLGRGASTDTQYF. Here the CDR3 DNA reads TGTGCCAGCAGCTTGGGGCGGGGGGCCAGCACAGATACGCAGTATTTT. Combining the CDR3 with reference TRBV7-8 and TRBJ2-3 gives the whole variable domain GAGVSQSPRYKVAKRGQDVALRCDPISGHVSLFWYQQALGQGPEFLTYFQNEAQLDKSGLPSDRFFAERPEGSVSTLKIQRTQQEDSAVYLCASSLGRGASTDTQYFGPGTRLTVL.

The CDR3 loop is CASSLAGGGGTEAFF. The DNA of the CDR3 is TGTGCCAGCAGTTTAGCGGGAGGGGGAGGCACTGAAGCTTTCTTT. The chain employs TRBV12-3 or TRBV12-4 and TRBJ1-1, with a possible D match to TRBD1 (6 bases). Trimming took off 0 bases at V and 4 bases at J, with 12 bases between the two ends. This CDR3 region has 15 residues.

In this sample, this clonotype turned up a few times. This chain joins TRBV2 and TRBJ2-2, with 7 positions matching TRBD2. Per germline, CDR1 SNHLY and CDR2 FYNNEI. The V and J ends lost 7 bases and 4 bases, in that order; junction bases with no gene match: 12. The length of the CDR3 is 16 residues. CDR3 in amino acids: CASIGLAETITGELFF. The CDR3 region has the DNA TGTGCCAGCATCGGCCTAGCGGAAACTATCACCGGGGAGCTGTTTTTT.

The chain recombines TRBV27 with TRBJ2-7; 12 bases agree with TRBD1. This CDR3 has 13 residues. Looked up from germline, CDR1 is MNHEY and CDR2 is SMNVEV (reference sequence). J was trimmed by 8 bases and V by 4 bases; bases with no gene match: 3. CDR3 in DNA: TGTGCCAGCAGTTCGGGACAGGGGGCCAAGCAGTACTTC. This gives the protein CASSSGQGAKQYF.

The chain couples TRBV20-1 to TRBJ2-3, with unresolved D. Germline V CDR1 and CDR2: DFQATT, SNEGSKA (reference sequence). There are 12 residues in the CDR3. V lost 4 bases to trimming and J lost 6 bases, with 11 bases between them. In nucleotides, the CDR3 is TGCAGTGCTACCCTCGGACCGGATACGCAGTATTTT. This gives the protein CSATLGPDTQYF.

This clonotype was counted many times. The chain links TRBV10-2 to TRBJ2-1; D unclear. Trimming took 3 bases from V and 9 from J, leaving 3 bases between them. Germline V CDR1 and CDR2: WSHSY, SAAADI. This CDR3 is built from 10 residues. The CDR3 reads CASSDGEQFF. DNA for the CDR3: TGCGCCAGCAGTGACGGTGAGCAGTTCTTC.

This clonotype has just a few counts. This chain connects TRBV5-1 to TRBJ2-3, with 7 bases lining up with TRBD2. Germline assignment: CDR1 SGHRS and CDR2 YFSETQ. This CDR3 has 13 residues. V trimming: 3 bases; J trimming: 6 bases; junction bases outside the gene matches: 4. The CDR3 protein is CASSSGGYDTQYF. The CDR3 DNA sequence: TGCGCCAGCAGCTCCGGGGGGTACGATACGCAGTATTTT.

This clonotype was seen more than once but under ten times. The V and J genes are TRBV18 and TRBJ2-1, with 10 bases fitting TRBD1. V was pared by 6 bases and J by 7 bases, with 6 bases of the junction left unmatched. The CDR3 is 14 residues long. Per the germline V gene, CDR1 is KGHSH and CDR2 is LQKENI. The CDR3 nucleotides are TGTGCCAGCTCGTCGGACAGGGGGTCGAATGAGCAGTTCTTC. This gives the protein CASSSDRGSNEQFF.

The chain joins TRBV5-1 to TRBJ2-1; D is unresolved. The ends were cut back, 0 bases at V and 14 bases at J, with 9 bases in the middle. CDR1 is SGHRS, CDR2 YFSETQ, per germline. This CDR3 is 11 amino acids long. The CDR3 region has the DNA TGCGCCAGCAGCTTGGACTTTCTGGAGTTCTTC. It codes for CASSLDFLEFF.

The V gene is TRBV20-1, the J gene TRBJ2-7, with TRBD1 as a possible D gene (5 bases). V was shortened by 6 bases and J by 7 bases, with 19 bases between the two germline ends. The CDR3 totals 13 residues. The germline V gene has CDR1 DFQATT and CDR2 SNEGSKA (reference sequence). In DNA, the CDR3 is TGCAGTGCGCCGAAGGGGTCCGAGTGGGAGCAGTACTTC. Translation gives CSAPKGSEWEQYF.

This clonotype appeared many times. The chain links TRBV12-3 or TRBV12-4 to TRBJ2-7; D uncertain. The CDR3 totals 13 residues. Trimming took 3 bases from V and 6 from J, leaving 12 bases between them. CDR3 sequence (DNA): TGTGCCAGCAGTTTGGGCCACGCAGGCGAGCAGTACTTC. It codes for CASSLGHAGEQYF.

This rearrangement joins TRBV20-1 to TRBJ2-7; D possibly corresponds to TRBD1 (5 bases). Looked up from germline, CDR1 is DFQATT and CDR2 is SNEGSKA (reference sequence). Trimming removed 1 base from V and 2 bases from J, with 15 bases in between. The CDR3 covers 15 residues. CDR3 in amino acids: CSARVRGSGPYEQYF. CDR3 nucleotide sequence: TGCAGTGCTAGAGTAAGGGGCAGTGGACCCTACGAGCAGTACTTC.

This clonotype was picked up many times. The CDR3, as DNA: TGTGCCAGCAGTGACGGGGCAGGGAACACAGATACGCAGTATTTT. As protein: CASSDGAGNTDTQYF. J is TRBJ2-3 and V is TRBV6-4, with D possibly being TRBD1 (5 bases). CDR1 is MRHNA and CDR2 is SNTAGT in the germline V gene. CDR3 size: 15 residues. Trimming cost V 2 bases and J 2 bases, with 11 bases left between them.

This clonotype was observed a few times. This chain joins TRBV20-1 and TRBJ2-1; unclear D gene. The germline V and J ends were trimmed by 5 bases and 4 bases, with 12 bases remaining between them. This CDR3 region has 13 residues. The germline CDR1 and CDR2 sequences are DFQATT and SNEGSKA (reference sequence). The CDR3 DNA sequence: TGCAGTGCTCCGGCCGATTTTTACAATGAGCAGTTCTTC. Encoded protein: CSAPADFYNEQFF.